The 20 T cell receptor beta chains given below trace back to one sample, sequenced in a study of blood T cell repertoires in COVID-19. Here immunoSEQ multiplex PCR was the method, and the copy in TCRdb shows in-frame clones only, minus some. The sample consists of 35,000 to 50,000 clones, about 83% of them appearing once. What was sequenced was peripheral blood. These receptor sequences come from a woman at least 80 years old with acute or convalescent COVID-19.

There are a few counts of this clone. The chain links TRBV18 to TRBJ1-5; D gene unclear. V lost 5 bases to trimming and J lost 0 bases, with 14 bases between them. The CDR3 has 16 amino acids. CDR1 is KGHSH and CDR2 is LQKENI in the germline V gene. The CDR3 sequence is CASSGANENSNQPQHF. CDR3 sequence (DNA): TGTGCCAGCTCAGGAGCGAACGAGAATAGCAATCAGCCCCAGCATTTT.

The rearrangement uses TRBV12-3 or TRBV12-4 and TRBJ1-3; D gene ambiguous. The CDR3 contains 12 residues. The germline V and J ends were trimmed by 4 bases and 5 bases, with 6 bases remaining between them. The CDR3 region is CASSSFRNTIYF. CDR3 nucleotides: TGTGCCAGCAGTTCGTTCCGAAACACCATATATTTT.

The chain carries TRBV2 and TRBJ2-3; 13 bases line up with TRBD2. The V gene's germline CDR1 is SNHLY and CDR2 FYNNEI. This CDR3 is 17 amino acids long. The V gene end was trimmed by 5 bases and the J gene end by 4 bases; junction bases not matched to a gene: 9. The CDR3 is CASSISGTSGEADTQYF. The DNA for the CDR3 is TGTGCCAGCAGTATCTCCGGGACTAGCGGGGAAGCAGATACGCAGTATTTT.

The J gene is TRBJ1-6, the V gene TRBV3-1 (or the pseudogene TRBV3-2), with D possibly being TRBD1 (6 bases). This CDR3 spans 15 amino acids. The germline V and J ends were trimmed by 4 bases and 5 bases, with 12 bases remaining between them. CDR1 is LGHDT and CDR2 is YNNKEL in the germline V gene (reference sequence). CDR3 nucleotide sequence: TGTGCCAGCAGCCGGCGACAGGAAAATAATTCACCCCTCCACTTT. It is translated as CASSRRQENNSPLHF.

The CDR3 reads CASSLVAQDTQYF. In DNA form, the CDR3 reads TGTGCCAGCAGCTTGGTAGCCCAAGATACGCAGTATTTT. V and J are TRBV5-4 and TRBJ2-3; D unclear. V was trimmed by 0 bases and J by 5 bases, leaving 7 bases between them. The CDR3 contains 13 residues. The germline gives CDR1 SGHNT, CDR2 YYREEE (reference sequence). Combining the CDR3 with reference TRBV5-4 and TRBJ2-3 gives the whole variable domain ETGVTQSPTHLIKTRGQQVTLRCSSQSGHNTVSWYQQALGQGPQFIFQYYREEENGRGNFPPRFSGLQFPNYSSELNVNALELDDSALYLCASSLVAQDTQYFGPGTRLTVL.

The rearrangement links TRBV7-2 to TRBJ1-5; D gene ambiguous. Germline V CDR1 and CDR2: SGHTA, FQGNSA. V lost 8 bases, J lost 6 bases, and 11 bases lay in between. The CDR3 runs 12 residues. CDR3 sequence reads: CASESSGQPQHF. The CDR3 region has the DNA TGTGCCAGCGAATCCTCCGGTCAGCCCCAGCATTTT.

This chain uses TRBV4-2 with TRBJ1-6; D is perhaps TRBD1 (6 bases). Germline CDR1 is LGHNA and CDR2 is YNFKEQ. The CDR3 length is 15 residues. V lost 0 bases and J 10 bases, leaving 13 bases between the germline ends. The CDR3 loop reads CASSQDWGLGSPLHF. The CDR3 DNA reads TGTGCCAGCAGCCAAGATTGGGGGCTAGGGTCACCCCTCCACTTT.

The J gene is TRBJ2-7, the V gene TRBV19; TRBD1 aligns across 7 bases. V lost 6 bases to trimming and J lost 7 bases; unmatched junction nucleotides: 9. The germline V gene has CDR1 LNHDA and CDR2 SQIVND (reference sequence). The CDR3 has 13 amino acids. The CDR3 nucleotides are TGTGCCAGTAGGGGGTACAGGGGCCAGGAGCAGTACTTC. Amino acids: CASRGYRGQEQYF. Combining the CDR3 with reference TRBV19 and TRBJ2-7 gives the whole variable domain DGGITQSPKYLFRKEGQNVTLSCEQNLNHDAMYWYRQDPGQGLRLIYYSQIVNDFQKGDIAEGYSVSREKKESFPLTVTSAQKNPTAFYLCASRGYRGQEQYFGPGTRLTVT.

The rearrangement links TRBV3-1 (or the pseudogene TRBV3-2) to TRBJ2-4, with 12 bases identical to TRBD2. There are 16 residues in the CDR3. Germline lookup yields CDR1 LGHDT and CDR2 YNNKEL (reference sequence). J was trimmed by 5 bases and V by 1 base; bases with no gene match: 3. The DNA for the CDR3 is TGTGCCAGCAGCCAAGGTCTAGCGGGGGGGCAAAACATTCAGTACTTC. Translating it yields CASSQGLAGGQNIQYF.

The chain joins TRBV21-1 to TRBJ1-3; TRBD1 is the table's D call, not checked against the DNA. TRBV21-1 is labeled a pseudogene. CDR3 size: 17 residues. The DNA for the CDR3 is TGTGCCAGCACCCTCCTCACACGGGGACACTCTGGAAACACCATATATTTT. Translating it yields CASTLLTRGHSGNTIYF.

The chain couples TRBV5-6 to TRBJ1-6; tentatively, D is TRBD1 (5 bases). This CDR3 contains 17 residues. From germline, CDR1 is SGHDT and CDR2 YYEEEE. Trimming removed 4 bases at V and 0 bases at J, with 14 bases between. The CDR3 sequence is CASSSQGLSSYNSPLHF. The CDR3 nucleotides read TGTGCCAGCAGCAGTCAGGGCTTAAGCTCCTATAATTCACCCCTCCACTTT.

The sample holds a few counts of this clone. The gene calls are TRBV7-6 and TRBJ2-6; D not certain. CDR3 length: 15 residues. The V end was cut by 5 bases, the J end by 0 bases, with 8 bases between. Germline CDR1 and CDR2: SGHVS and FNYEAQ. In DNA, the CDR3 is TGTGCCAGCAGCCCAGGTAGCTCTGGGGCCAACGTCCTGACTTTC. Encoded protein: CASSPGSSGANVLTF.

J is TRBJ1-3 and V is TRBV29-1; D remains ambiguous. V gave up 6 bases and J gave up 4 bases, with 16 bases separating them. Germline CDR1 SQVTM, CDR2 ANQGSEA. The CDR3 has 14 amino acids. The CDR3 DNA sequence: TGCAGCGTCCTCGGAGGTGCGCGAGGAAACACCATATATTTT. This codes for CSVLGGARGNTIYF.

This clone was seen only a few times. This chain uses TRBV9 with TRBJ1-2; 7 bases map to TRBD1. V shed 6 bases, J shed 6 bases, and the junction held 5 bases outside the gene matches. This CDR3 comprises 12 residues. The germline V gene has CDR1 SGDLS and CDR2 YYNGEE. Written as DNA, the CDR3 is TGTGCCAGCACTAGACAGGGAGATGGCTACACCTTC. This translates into CASTRQGDGYTF.

The gene calls are TRBV29-1 and TRBJ1-5; D possibly corresponds to TRBD1 (5 bases). With 6 bases removed from V and 5 bases from J, the gap between germline ends came to 17 bases. The germline gives CDR1 SQVTM, CDR2 ANQGSEA. This CDR3 region has 14 residues. The CDR3 DNA reads as TGCAGCGTGTCCCCTGGGGGGGTGGATCAGCCCCAGCATTTT. Amino acid sequence: CSVSPGGVDQPQHF.

This clone has a single count. V is TRBV5-1 and J is TRBJ1-1; D perhaps matches TRBD1 (6 bases). The CDR3 length is 15 residues. V lost 2 bases, J lost 1 base, and 12 bases lay in between. Germline CDR1 and CDR2: SGHRS and YFSETQ. This CDR3 reads CASSFHSGENTEAFF. In nucleotides, the CDR3 is TGCGCCAGCAGCTTTCACTCAGGGGAGAACACTGAAGCTTTCTTT.

This chain joins TRBV12-3 or TRBV12-4 and TRBJ2-5; maybe TRBD1 (6 bases). The CDR3 sequence is 13 residues long. V lost 3 bases to trimming and J lost 4 bases, with 9 bases between them. CDR3 region: CASSFWGRETQYF. The CDR3 DNA sequence: TGTGCCAGCAGTTTCTGGGGGCGAGAGACCCAGTACTTC.

This clone was found once. Here the CDR3 DNA reads TGTGCCAGCAGCTTAGTCCAGACCGACTTCACAGATACGCAGTATTTT. Protein sequence: CASSLVQTDFTDTQYF. The chain recombines TRBV7-9 with TRBJ2-3; D is unclear. Per the germline V gene, CDR1 is SEHNR and CDR2 is FQNEAQ (reference sequence). This CDR3 region has 16 residues. Trimming stripped 1 base from V and 2 bases from J, with 13 bases between.

J is TRBJ1-3 and V is TRBV7-2; D gene ambiguous. Germline CDR1 reads SGHTA; CDR2 reads FQGNSA. Trimming cost V 3 bases and J 1 base, with 13 bases left between them. The CDR3 is 16 residues long. The CDR3 reads CASSLGGFGSGNTIYF. In nucleotides, the CDR3 is TGTGCCAGCAGCTTGGGCGGGTTTGGATCTGGAAACACCATATATTTT.

The table lists this clone with a few counts. The chain employs TRBV10-3 and TRBJ2-1, with 9 bases lining up with TRBD2. Germline CDR1 and CDR2: ENHRY and SYGVKD. CDR3 length equals 14 residues. With V trimmed by 6 bases and J by 4 bases, 4 bases remained unmatched. CDR3 residues: CAIRASGDYNEQFF. The DNA of the CDR3 is TGTGCCATCAGAGCTAGCGGGGATTACAATGAGCAGTTCTTC.